Listed here are 5 T cell receptor beta chains from one sample, sequenced in a study of T cell repertoires in ileal Crohn's disease. The time point is: neoterminal ileum biopsy at postoperative endoscopy, about 6 months after surgery. Clones were read by immunoSEQ multiplex PCR, and TCRdb kept only the in-frame ones, dropping some. The repertoire holds 4,000 or so clones, with less than 85% as singletons. The sample consisted of ileal tissue. The receptors derive from an adult with Crohn's disease.

The chain carries TRBV6-5 and TRBJ2-7, with 8 nucleotides matching TRBD1. Germline loops: CDR1 MNHEY, CDR2 SVGAGI. This CDR3 has 16 amino acids. Trimming removed 4 bases from V and 1 base from J; junction bases left unmatched: 9. In DNA, the CDR3 is TGTGCCAGCAGTTCCCCGGGACAGGTCTCATCCTACGAGCAGTACTTC. It translates to CASSSPGQVSSYEQYF.

The chain employs TRBV7-2 and TRBJ1-2; D is unclear. The CDR3 has 14 amino acids. The V and J ends lost 4 bases and 6 bases respectively, with 15 bases between them. The germline gives CDR1 SGHTA, CDR2 FQGNSA. CDR3 amino acids: CASSSRARTHGYTF. CDR3 bases: TGTGCCAGCAGCTCGAGGGCCAGAACCCATGGCTACACCTTC.

This chain joins TRBV21-1 and TRBJ2-3; the listed D gene, TRBD2, was not tested against the DNA. TRBV21-1 is labeled a pseudogene. This CDR3 contains 16 residues. CDR3 bases: TGTGCCACCCGCGGGGCCCTCCAACCCGTTCCAGATACGCAGTATTTT. Protein sequence: CATRGALQPVPDTQYF.

Details on this clone: The same CDR3 is also encoded by other DNA sequences in this sample. This chain connects TRBV7-2 to TRBJ1-6; 7 bases match TRBD1. Germline V gene lookup returns CDR1 SGHTA and CDR2 FQGNSA. The CDR3 is 17 residues long. Trimming cost V 5 bases and J 13 bases; bases outside gene matches: 20. The CDR3 protein is CASSPDPRAGGRSPLHF. CDR3 nucleotides: TGTGCCAGCAGCCCCGACCCCCGCGCAGGGGGTCGTTCCCCCCTCCACTTT.

The rearrangement uses TRBV10-3 and TRBJ2-6; maybe TRBD1 (5 bases). From germline, CDR1 is ENHRY and CDR2 SYGVKD. This CDR3 is 16 amino acids long. Trimming pared 6 bases from V and 0 bases from J, leaving 12 bases between. CDR3: CAIRGQGVSGANVLTF. CDR3 DNA sequence: TGTGCCATCAGGGGGCAGGGCGTCTCTGGGGCCAACGTCCTGACTTTC.